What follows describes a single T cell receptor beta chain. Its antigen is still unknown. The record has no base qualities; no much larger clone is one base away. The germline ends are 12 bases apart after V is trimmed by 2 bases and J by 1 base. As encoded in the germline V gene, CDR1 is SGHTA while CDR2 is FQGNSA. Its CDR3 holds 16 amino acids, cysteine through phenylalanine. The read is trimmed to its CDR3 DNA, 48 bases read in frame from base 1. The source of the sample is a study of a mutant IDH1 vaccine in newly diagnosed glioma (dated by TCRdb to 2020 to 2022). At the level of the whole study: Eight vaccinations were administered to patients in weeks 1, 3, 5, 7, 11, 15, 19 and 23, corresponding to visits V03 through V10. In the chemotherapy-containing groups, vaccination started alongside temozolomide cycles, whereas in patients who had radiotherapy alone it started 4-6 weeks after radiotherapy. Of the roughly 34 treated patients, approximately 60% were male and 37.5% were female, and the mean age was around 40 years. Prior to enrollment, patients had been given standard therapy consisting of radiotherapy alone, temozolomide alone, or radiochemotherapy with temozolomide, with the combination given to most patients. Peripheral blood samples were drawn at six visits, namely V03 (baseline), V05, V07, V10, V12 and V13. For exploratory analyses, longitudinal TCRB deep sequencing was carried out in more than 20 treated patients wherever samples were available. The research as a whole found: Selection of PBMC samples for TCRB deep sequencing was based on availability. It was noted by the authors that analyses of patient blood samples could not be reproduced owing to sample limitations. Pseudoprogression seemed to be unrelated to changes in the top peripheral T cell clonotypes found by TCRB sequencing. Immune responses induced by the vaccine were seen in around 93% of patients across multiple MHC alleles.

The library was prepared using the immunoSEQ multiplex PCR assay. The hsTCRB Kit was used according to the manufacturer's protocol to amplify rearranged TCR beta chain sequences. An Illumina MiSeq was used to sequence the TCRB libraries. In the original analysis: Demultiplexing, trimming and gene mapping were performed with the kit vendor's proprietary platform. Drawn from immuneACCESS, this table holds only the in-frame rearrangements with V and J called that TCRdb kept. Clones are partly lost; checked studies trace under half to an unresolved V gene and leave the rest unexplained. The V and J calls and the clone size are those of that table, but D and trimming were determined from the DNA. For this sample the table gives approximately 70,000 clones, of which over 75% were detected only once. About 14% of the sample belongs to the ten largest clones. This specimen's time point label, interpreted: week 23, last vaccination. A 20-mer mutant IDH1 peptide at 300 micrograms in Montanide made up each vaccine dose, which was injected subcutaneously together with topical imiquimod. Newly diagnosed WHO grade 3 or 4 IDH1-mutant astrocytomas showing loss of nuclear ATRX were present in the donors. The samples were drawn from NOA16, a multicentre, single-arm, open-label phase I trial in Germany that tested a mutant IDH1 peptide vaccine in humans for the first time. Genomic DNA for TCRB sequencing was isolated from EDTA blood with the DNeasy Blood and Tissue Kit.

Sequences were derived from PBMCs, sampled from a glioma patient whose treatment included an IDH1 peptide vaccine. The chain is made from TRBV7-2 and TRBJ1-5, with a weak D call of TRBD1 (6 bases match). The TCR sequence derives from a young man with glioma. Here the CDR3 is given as CASSLRRGDSNQPQHF. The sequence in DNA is TGTGCCAGCAGCTTAAGGAGGGGGGACAGCAATCAGCCCCAGCATTTT. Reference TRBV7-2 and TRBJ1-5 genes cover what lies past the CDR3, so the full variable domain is GAGVSQSPSNKVTEKGKDVELRCDPISGHTALYWYRQSLGQGLEFLIYFQGNSAPDKSGLPSDRFSAERTGGSVSTLTIQRTQQEDSAVYLCASSLRRGDSNQPQHFGDGTRLSIL.